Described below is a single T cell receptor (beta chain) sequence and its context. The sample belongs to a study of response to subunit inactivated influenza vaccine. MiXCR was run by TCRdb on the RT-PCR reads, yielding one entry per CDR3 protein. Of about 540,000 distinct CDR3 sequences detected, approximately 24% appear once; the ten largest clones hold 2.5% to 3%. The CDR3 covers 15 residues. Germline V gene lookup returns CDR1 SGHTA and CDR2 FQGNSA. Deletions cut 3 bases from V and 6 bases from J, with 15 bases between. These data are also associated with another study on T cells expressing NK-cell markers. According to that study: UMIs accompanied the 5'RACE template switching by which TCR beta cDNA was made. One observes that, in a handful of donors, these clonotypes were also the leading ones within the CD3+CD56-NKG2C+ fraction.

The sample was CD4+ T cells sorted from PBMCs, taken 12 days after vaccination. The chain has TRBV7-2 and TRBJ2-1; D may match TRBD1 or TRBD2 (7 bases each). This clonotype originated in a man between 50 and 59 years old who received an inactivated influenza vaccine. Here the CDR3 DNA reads TGTGCCAGCAGCTTCCAGGGGGGAGGGGGCAATGAGCAGTTCTTC. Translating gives CASSFQGGGGNEQFF.